Listed below are T cell receptor beta chains from one sample, sequenced in a study of T cells after yellow fever vaccination. TCRdb called the 5' RACE reads again in MiXCR, with one record for every CDR3 protein. The data hold a few hundred thousand distinct CDR3 sequences, with roughly 3.5% observed a single time. This sample comprised PBMCs, obtained on the day of the yellow fever booster vaccination. Receptors were obtained from a man younger than 30 who received the YFV17D yellow fever vaccine. Each CDR3 is given with its conserved first and last residue. D genes are given only for firm matches. Some rows have no size entry. The others give once, few or many, or a class for an expanded clone.

d_gene: -; abundance: -; v_gene: TRBV12-3/TRBV12-4; j_gene: TRBJ2-1; CDR3aa: CASSSPSGSLYYEQFF; CDR3nt: TGTGCCAGCAGTTCCCCGTCGGGGTCCCTGTACTATGAGCAGTTCTTC
d_gene: -; abundance: many; v_gene: TRBV7-2; j_gene: TRBJ2-5; CDR3aa: CASSGGPTGETQYF; CDR3nt: TGTGCCAGCAGCGGGGGGCCCACGGGGGAGACCCAGTACTTC
d_gene: TRBD1; abundance: few; v_gene: TRBV19; j_gene: TRBJ1-2; CDR3aa: CASRTGTAEYGYTF; CDR3nt: TGTGCCAGTAGGACCGGGACAGCCGAGTATGGCTACACCTTC
d_gene: -; abundance: few; v_gene: TRBV4-2; j_gene: TRBJ1-1; CDR3aa: CASRPGGSTEAFF; CDR3nt: TGTGCCAGCCGTCCGGGGGGGAGCACTGAAGCTTTCTTT
d_gene: TRBD1; abundance: -; v_gene: TRBV5-1; j_gene: TRBJ2-3; CDR3aa: CASSRHRGETQYF; CDR3nt: TGCGCCAGCAGCAGGCACAGGGGGGAGACGCAGTATTTT
d_gene: -; abundance: many; v_gene: TRBV20-1; j_gene: TRBJ1-2; CDR3aa: CSAAGGAANYGYTF; CDR3nt: TGCAGTGCGGCTGGGGGGGCGGCTAACTATGGCTACACCTTC
d_gene: TRBD2; abundance: many; v_gene: TRBV5-1; j_gene: TRBJ2-1; CDR3aa: CASSSGLADSYNEQFF; CDR3nt: TGCGCCAGCAGCTCGGGACTAGCGGACTCCTACAATGAGCAGTTCTTC
d_gene: -; abundance: -; v_gene: TRBV11-3; j_gene: TRBJ1-1; CDR3aa: CASSPQSLINTEAFF; CDR3nt: TGTGCCAGCAGCCCACAGTCCCTAATAAACACTGAAGCTTTCTTT
d_gene: -; abundance: -; v_gene: TRBV18; j_gene: TRBJ2-5; CDR3aa: CASSREQGSGETQYF; CDR3nt: TGTGCCAGCTCTCGTGAACAGGGTAGCGGAGAGACCCAGTACTTC
d_gene: -; abundance: many; v_gene: TRBV7-3; j_gene: TRBJ2-5; CDR3aa: CASSLTGFTPEETQYF; CDR3nt: TGTGCCAGCAGCTTAACGGGCTTCACCCCGGAAGAGACCCAGTACTTC
d_gene: TRBD2; abundance: many; v_gene: TRBV20-1; j_gene: TRBJ2-3; CDR3aa: CSASRLSSGGVTDTQYF; CDR3nt: TGCAGTGCTAGCCGTCTCAGTAGCGGGGGTGTCACAGATACGCAGTATTTT
d_gene: -; abundance: few; v_gene: TRBV4-1; j_gene: TRBJ1-6; CDR3aa: CASSQVGVGSYNSPLHF; CDR3nt: TGCGCCAGCAGCCAAGTAGGTGTGGGCTCCTATAATTCACCCCTCCACTTT
d_gene: TRBD2; abundance: few; v_gene: TRBV5-1; j_gene: TRBJ2-1; CDR3aa: CASSLGFTSGGGSYNEQFF; CDR3nt: TGCGCCAGCAGCTTGGGATTTACTAGCGGGGGGGGCTCCTACAATGAGCAGTTCTTC
d_gene: -; abundance: many; v_gene: TRBV19; j_gene: TRBJ2-1; CDR3aa: CASSMRGTWNEQFF; CDR3nt: TGTGCCAGTAGTATGCGTGGGACATGGAATGAGCAGTTCTTC
d_gene: TRBD1; abundance: -; v_gene: TRBV4-3; j_gene: TRBJ1-3; CDR3aa: CASSHPGGPSSGNTIYF; CDR3nt: TGCGCCAGCAGCCACCCAGGGGGGCCCTCATCTGGAAACACCATATATTTT
d_gene: -; abundance: many; v_gene: TRBV10-3; j_gene: TRBJ2-7; CDR3aa: CAISENVRVLTGEQYF; CDR3nt: TGTGCCATCAGTGAGAATGTCAGGGTCCTCACCGGCGAGCAGTACTTC
d_gene: -; abundance: -; v_gene: TRBV4-3; j_gene: TRBJ1-2; CDR3aa: CASSQDGGRSRFGYTF; CDR3nt: TGCGCCAGCAGCCAAGATGGGGGGCGGAGTAGGTTCGGCTACACCTTC
d_gene: -; abundance: few; v_gene: TRBV20-1; j_gene: TRBJ2-1; CDR3aa: CSARPQVRANEQFF; CDR3nt: TGCAGTGCTAGACCGCAGGTGAGGGCCAATGAGCAGTTCTTC
d_gene: -; abundance: few; v_gene: TRBV7-7; j_gene: TRBJ1-1; CDR3aa: CASSFPPQGRDTEAFF; CDR3nt: TGTGCTAGCAGCTTCCCACCCCAGGGGAGGGACACTGAAGCTTTCTTT
d_gene: TRBD1; abundance: few; v_gene: TRBV6-5; j_gene: TRBJ1-5; CDR3aa: CASRSTGGINQPQHF; CDR3nt: TGTGCCAGCAGATCGACAGGGGGGATCAATCAGCCCCAGCATTTT
d_gene: TRBD1; abundance: few; v_gene: TRBV6-6; j_gene: TRBJ2-7; CDR3aa: CASRLDRGAYEQYF; CDR3nt: TGTGCCAGCAGACTAGACAGGGGCGCCTACGAGCAGTACTTC
d_gene: TRBD2; abundance: few; v_gene: TRBV7-9; j_gene: TRBJ2-3; CDR3aa: CASSFSPSGVPADTQYF; CDR3nt: TGTGCCAGCAGCTTTTCCCCTAGCGGGGTTCCCGCAGATACGCAGTATTTT
d_gene: TRBD1; abundance: many; v_gene: TRBV5-1; j_gene: TRBJ2-1; CDR3aa: CASRGTGQGSREQFF; CDR3nt: TGCGCCAGCAGAGGGACGGGACAGGGATCGCGTGAGCAGTTCTTC
d_gene: -; abundance: few; v_gene: TRBV4-1; j_gene: TRBJ2-1; CDR3aa: CASSQATGASYNEQFF; CDR3nt: TGCGCCAGCAGCCAAGCAACGGGGGCTTCCTACAATGAGCAGTTCTTC
d_gene: -; abundance: -; v_gene: TRBV20-1; j_gene: TRBJ2-5; CDR3aa: CSASWWGTQYF; CDR3nt: TGCAGTGCATCCTGGTGGGGGACCCAGTACTTC